The source of this T cell receptor (beta chain) is a study of T cell responses to AZD1222 COVID-19 vaccine. Study-wide context: It was second doses at about 4 or about 12 weeks that were pooled.

Generated by immunoSEQ multiplex PCR, the TCRdb table keeps only in-frame clones and is missing some. The sample yields fewer than 150,000 clones, under 95% seen once. This clone appeared a single time. This CDR3 has 16 residues. V was clipped by 2 bases and J by 7 bases; unmatched bases: 10. CDR1 KGHSH and CDR2 LQKENI come from the germline V gene. This clonotype was sampled from an adult in good health. The gene calls are TRBV18 and TRBJ1-5; TRBD1 matches at 8 bases. This specimen was peripheral blood, taken on day 0 of AZD1222 vaccination. CDR3 DNA: TGTGCCAGCTCACCAGGACAGGGCGGACTTGGGCAGCCCCAGCATTTT. Protein: CASSPGQGGLGQPQHF.